This T cell receptor (beta chain) was found in a study of T cells after yellow fever vaccination. Deletions cut 3 bases from V and 9 bases from J, with 15 bases between. The CDR3 runs to 15 residues. CDR1 is SGHAT and CDR2 is FQDESV in the germline V gene (reference sequence). One entry per CDR3 protein results from TCRdb running MiXCR on the 5' RACE reads. The sample has around 400,000 distinct CDR3 sequences, around 10% seen once; the top ten hold more than 15%. Sequences were derived from PBMCs, sampled on the day of the first yellow fever vaccination. The chain is built from TRBV11-1 and TRBJ1-6; D is possibly TRBD1 (5 bases). This TCR was sampled from a man younger than 35 who received the YFV17D yellow fever vaccine. Here the CDR3 reads CASSFSRDRSSPLHF. The CDR3 nucleotides are TGTGCCAGCAGCTTTTCCAGGGACCGGTCTTCACCCCTCCACTTT.